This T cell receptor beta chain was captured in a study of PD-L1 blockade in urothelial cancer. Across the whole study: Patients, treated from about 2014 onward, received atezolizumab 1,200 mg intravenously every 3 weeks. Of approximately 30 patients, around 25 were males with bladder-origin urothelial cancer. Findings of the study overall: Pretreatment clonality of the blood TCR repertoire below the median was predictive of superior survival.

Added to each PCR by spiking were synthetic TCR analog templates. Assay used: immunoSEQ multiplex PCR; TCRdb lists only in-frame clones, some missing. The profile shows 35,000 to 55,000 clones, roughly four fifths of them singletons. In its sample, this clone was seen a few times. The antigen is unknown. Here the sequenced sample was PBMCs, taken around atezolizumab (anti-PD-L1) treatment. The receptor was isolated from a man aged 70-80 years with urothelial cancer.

Written as DNA, the CDR3 is TGCGCCAGCAGCCAAGATCCCTATGGACTAGCGACGTACAATGAGCAGTTCTTC. Amino acids: CASSQDPYGLATYNEQFF. This sequence joins TRBV4-3 and TRBJ2-1; 9 bases fit TRBD2. Looked up from germline, CDR1 is LGHNA and CDR2 is YSLEER. This CDR3 has 18 amino acids. Germline trimming cut 0 bases from V and 4 bases from J; bases unmatched to any gene: 10.